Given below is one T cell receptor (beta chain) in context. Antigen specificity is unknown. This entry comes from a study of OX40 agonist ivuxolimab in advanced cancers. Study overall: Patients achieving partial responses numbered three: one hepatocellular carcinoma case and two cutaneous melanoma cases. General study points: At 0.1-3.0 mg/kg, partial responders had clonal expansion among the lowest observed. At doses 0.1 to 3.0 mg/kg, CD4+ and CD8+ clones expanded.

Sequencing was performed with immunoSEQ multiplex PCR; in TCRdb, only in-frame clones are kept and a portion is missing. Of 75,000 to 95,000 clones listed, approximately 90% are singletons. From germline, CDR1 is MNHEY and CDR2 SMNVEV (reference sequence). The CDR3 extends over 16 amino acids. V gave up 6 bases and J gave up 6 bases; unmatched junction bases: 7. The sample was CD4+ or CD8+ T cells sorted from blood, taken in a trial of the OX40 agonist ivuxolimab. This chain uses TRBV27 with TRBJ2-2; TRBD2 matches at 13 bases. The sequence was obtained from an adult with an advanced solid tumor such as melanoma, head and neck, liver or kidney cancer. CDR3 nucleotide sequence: TGTGCCAGCAGCAGCACCGGGACTAGCGGGGCCGGGGAGCTGTTTTTT. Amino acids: CASSSTGTSGAGELFF.